This paragraph reports one T cell receptor (beta chain). The sample belongs to a study of blood T cell repertoires in COVID-19. Across the whole study: The cDNA or gDNA used as material had been derived from T cells, B-cell-depleted T cells, or PBMCs.

This CDR3 has 14 residues. Germline CDR1 is LGHDT and CDR2 is YNNKEL (reference sequence). The ends were cut back, 1 base at V and 3 bases at J, with 9 bases in the middle. Authors' methods: Amplification from reference gene primers served as the basis for estimated nucleated cell counts. Generated by immunoSEQ multiplex PCR, the TCRdb table keeps only in-frame clones and is missing some. V and J calls and clone size are given by that table; D and trimming were obtained from the DNA. The table has fewer than 300,000 clones, around 85% seen once. The rearrangement uses TRBV3-1 (or the pseudogene TRBV3-2) and TRBJ2-5; D possibly corresponds to TRBD2 (6 bases). The source is a man aged 45-65 years with active or convalescent COVID-19. Source material: peripheral blood. CDR3 sequence (DNA): TGTGCCAGCAGCCAAGTTTCGGGGGAAGAGACCCAGTACTTC. It codes for CASSQVSGEETQYF.